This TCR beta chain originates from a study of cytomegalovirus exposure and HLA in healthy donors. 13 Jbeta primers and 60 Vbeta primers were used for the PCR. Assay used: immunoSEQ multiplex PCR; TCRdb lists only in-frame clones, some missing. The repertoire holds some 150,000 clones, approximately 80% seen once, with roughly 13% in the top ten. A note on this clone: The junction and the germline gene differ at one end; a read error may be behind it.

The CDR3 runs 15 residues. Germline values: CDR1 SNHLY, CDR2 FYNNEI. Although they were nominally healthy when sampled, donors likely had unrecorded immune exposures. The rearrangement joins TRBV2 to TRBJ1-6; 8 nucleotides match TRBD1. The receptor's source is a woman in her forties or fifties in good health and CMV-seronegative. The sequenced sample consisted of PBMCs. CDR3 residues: CASREEVQGVSPLHF. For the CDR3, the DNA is TGTGCCAGCAGGGAAGAGGTACAGGGGGTGTCACCCCTCCACTTT.